This TCR beta chain derives from a study of blood T cell repertoires in COVID-19. For the study at large: From the United States, Italy and Spain came samples of acute and convalescent COVID-19. In each case, the material was cDNA or gDNA derived from T cells, B-cell-depleted T cells, or PBMCs.

Original analysis: Reference gene primer amplification in the assay estimated nucleated cell counts. The data were produced by immunoSEQ multiplex PCR, yet TCRdb's version contains in-frame clones alone and is incomplete. V and J calls and clone size are as listed in that table; D and trimming were resolved from the DNA. The data show about 370,000 clones, 80% to 90% seen once. The germline gives CDR1 GTSNPN, CDR2 SVGIG (reference sequence). V dropped 0 bases and J dropped 9; count of bases not matched to a gene: 7. This CDR3 has 14 residues. This clonotype was obtained from a young man who had recovered from COVID-19. The gene calls are TRBV30 and TRBJ2-1, with 8 positions matching TRBD2. The sequencing sample was made of PBMCs or T cells enriched from blood (not recorded which). In nucleotides, the CDR3 is TGTGCCTGGAGTGTACCGGGAGGGCCTTCTGAGCAGTTCTTC. It translates to CAWSVPGGPSEQFF. The whole variable domain, filled in from reference TRBV30 and TRBJ2-1, reads SQTIHQWPATLVQPVGSPLSLECTVEGTSNPNLYWYRQAAGRGLQLLFYSVGIGQISSEVPQNLSASRPQDRQFILSSKKLLLSDSGFYLCAWSVPGGPSEQFFGPGTRLTVL.